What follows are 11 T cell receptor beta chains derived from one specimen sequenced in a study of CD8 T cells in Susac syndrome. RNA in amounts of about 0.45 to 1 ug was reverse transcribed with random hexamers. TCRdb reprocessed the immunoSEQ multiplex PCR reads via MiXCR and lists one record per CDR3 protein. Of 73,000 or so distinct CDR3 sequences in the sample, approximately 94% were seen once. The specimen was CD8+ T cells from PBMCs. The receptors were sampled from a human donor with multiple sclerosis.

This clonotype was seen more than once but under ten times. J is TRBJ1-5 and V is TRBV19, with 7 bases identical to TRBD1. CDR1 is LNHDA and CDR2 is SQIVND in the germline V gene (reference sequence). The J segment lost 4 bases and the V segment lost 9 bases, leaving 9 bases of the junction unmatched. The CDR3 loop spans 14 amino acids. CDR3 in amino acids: CASSPGQENQPQHF. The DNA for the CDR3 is TGTGCCAGCTCTCCTGGACAGGAGAATCAGCCCCAGCATTTT. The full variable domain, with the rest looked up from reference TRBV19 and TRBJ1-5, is DGGITQSPKYLFRKEGQNVTLSCEQNLNHDAMYWYRQDPGQGLRLIYYSQIVNDFQKGDIAEGYSVSREKKESFPLTVTSAQKNPTAFYLCASSPGQENQPQHFGDGTRLSIL.

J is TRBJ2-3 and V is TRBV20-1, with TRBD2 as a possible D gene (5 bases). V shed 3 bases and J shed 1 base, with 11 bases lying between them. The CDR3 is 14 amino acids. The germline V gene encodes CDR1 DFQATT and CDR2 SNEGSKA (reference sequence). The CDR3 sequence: CSARRVRGTDTQYF. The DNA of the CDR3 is TGCAGTGCTAGGAGGGTTCGGGGCACAGATACGCAGTATTTT.

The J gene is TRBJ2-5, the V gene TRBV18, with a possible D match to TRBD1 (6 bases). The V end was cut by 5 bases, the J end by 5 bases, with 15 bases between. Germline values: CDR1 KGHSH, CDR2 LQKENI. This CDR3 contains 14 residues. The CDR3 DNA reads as TGTGCCAGCTCAGCTACAGGGCCACGGGAGACCCAGTACTTC. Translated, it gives CASSATGPRETQYF.

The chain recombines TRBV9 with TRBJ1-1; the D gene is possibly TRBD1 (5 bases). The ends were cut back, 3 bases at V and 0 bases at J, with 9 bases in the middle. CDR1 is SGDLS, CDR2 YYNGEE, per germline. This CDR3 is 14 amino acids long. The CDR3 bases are TGTGCCAGCAGCGCAGGACACTTGAACACTGAAGCTTTCTTT. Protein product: CASSAGHLNTEAFF. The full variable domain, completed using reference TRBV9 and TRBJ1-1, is DSGVTQTPKHLITATGQRVTLRCSPRSGDLSVYWYQQSLDQGLQFLIQYYNGEERAKGNILERFSAQQFPDLHSELNLSSLELGDSALYFCASSAGHLNTEAFFGQGTRLTVV.

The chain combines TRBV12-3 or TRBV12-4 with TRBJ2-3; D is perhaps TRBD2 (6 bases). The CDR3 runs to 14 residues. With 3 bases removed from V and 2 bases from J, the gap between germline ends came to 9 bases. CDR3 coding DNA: TGTGCCAGCAGTTTCGCGGGACTCACAGATACGCAGTATTTT. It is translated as CASSFAGLTDTQYF.

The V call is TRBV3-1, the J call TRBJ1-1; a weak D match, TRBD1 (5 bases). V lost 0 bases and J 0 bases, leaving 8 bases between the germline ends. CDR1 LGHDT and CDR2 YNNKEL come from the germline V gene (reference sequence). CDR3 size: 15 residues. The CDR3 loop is CASSQDNRMNTEAFF. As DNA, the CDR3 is TGTGCCAGCAGCCAAGATAACAGGATGAACACTGAAGCTTTCTTT.

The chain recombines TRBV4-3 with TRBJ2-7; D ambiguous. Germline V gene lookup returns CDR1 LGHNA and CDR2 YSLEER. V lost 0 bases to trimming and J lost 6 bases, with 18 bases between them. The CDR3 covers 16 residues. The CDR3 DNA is TGCGCCAGCAGCCAAGATAGCTCCTATCCCTTCAGCGAGCAGTACTTC. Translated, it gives CASSQDSSYPFSEQYF.

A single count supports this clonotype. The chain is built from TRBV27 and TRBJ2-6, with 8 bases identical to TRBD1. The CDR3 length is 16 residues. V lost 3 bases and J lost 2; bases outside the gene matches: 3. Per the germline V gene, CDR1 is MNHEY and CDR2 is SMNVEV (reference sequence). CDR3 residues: CASSFQGATGANVLTF. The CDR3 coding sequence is TGTGCCAGCAGTTTCCAGGGGGCGACTGGGGCCAACGTCCTGACTTTC.

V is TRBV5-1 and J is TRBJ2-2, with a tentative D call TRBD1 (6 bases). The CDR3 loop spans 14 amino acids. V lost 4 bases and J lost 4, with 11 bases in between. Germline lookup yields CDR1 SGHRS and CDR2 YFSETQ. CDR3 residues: CASSTYRATGELFF. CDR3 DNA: TGCGCCAGCAGCACCTACAGGGCCACCGGGGAGCTGTTTTTT.

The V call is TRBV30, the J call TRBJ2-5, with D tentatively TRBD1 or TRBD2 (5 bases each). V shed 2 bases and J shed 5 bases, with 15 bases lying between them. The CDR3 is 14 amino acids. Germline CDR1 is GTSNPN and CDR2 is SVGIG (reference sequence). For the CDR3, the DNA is TGTGCCTGGAGTATGTGGGGGTCTGGGGAGACCCAGTACTTC. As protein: CAWSMWGSGETQYF.

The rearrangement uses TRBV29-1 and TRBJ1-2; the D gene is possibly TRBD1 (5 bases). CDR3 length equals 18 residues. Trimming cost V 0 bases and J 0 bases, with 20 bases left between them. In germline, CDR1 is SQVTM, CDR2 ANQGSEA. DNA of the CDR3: TGCAGCGTTGAAGATACTGACAGTGCCCTACCATCTAACTATGGCTACACCTTC. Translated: CSVEDTDSALPSNYGYTF. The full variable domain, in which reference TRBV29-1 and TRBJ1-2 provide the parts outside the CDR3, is SAVISQKPSRDICQRGTSLTIQCQVDSQVTMMFWYRQQPGQSLTLIATANQGSEATYESGFVIDKFPISRPNLTFSTLTVSNMSPEDSSIYLCSVEDTDSALPSNYGYTFGSGTRLTVV.